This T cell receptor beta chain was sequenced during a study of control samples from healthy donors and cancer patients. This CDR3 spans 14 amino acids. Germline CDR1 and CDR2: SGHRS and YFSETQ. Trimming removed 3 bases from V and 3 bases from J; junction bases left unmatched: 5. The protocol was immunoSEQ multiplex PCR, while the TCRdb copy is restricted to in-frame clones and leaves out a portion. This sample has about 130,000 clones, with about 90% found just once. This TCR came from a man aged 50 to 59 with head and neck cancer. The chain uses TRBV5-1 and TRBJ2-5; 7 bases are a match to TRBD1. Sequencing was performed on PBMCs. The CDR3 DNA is TGCGCCAGCAGCTCATGGACAGGCGAAGAGACCCAGTACTTC. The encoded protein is CASSSWTGEETQYF.